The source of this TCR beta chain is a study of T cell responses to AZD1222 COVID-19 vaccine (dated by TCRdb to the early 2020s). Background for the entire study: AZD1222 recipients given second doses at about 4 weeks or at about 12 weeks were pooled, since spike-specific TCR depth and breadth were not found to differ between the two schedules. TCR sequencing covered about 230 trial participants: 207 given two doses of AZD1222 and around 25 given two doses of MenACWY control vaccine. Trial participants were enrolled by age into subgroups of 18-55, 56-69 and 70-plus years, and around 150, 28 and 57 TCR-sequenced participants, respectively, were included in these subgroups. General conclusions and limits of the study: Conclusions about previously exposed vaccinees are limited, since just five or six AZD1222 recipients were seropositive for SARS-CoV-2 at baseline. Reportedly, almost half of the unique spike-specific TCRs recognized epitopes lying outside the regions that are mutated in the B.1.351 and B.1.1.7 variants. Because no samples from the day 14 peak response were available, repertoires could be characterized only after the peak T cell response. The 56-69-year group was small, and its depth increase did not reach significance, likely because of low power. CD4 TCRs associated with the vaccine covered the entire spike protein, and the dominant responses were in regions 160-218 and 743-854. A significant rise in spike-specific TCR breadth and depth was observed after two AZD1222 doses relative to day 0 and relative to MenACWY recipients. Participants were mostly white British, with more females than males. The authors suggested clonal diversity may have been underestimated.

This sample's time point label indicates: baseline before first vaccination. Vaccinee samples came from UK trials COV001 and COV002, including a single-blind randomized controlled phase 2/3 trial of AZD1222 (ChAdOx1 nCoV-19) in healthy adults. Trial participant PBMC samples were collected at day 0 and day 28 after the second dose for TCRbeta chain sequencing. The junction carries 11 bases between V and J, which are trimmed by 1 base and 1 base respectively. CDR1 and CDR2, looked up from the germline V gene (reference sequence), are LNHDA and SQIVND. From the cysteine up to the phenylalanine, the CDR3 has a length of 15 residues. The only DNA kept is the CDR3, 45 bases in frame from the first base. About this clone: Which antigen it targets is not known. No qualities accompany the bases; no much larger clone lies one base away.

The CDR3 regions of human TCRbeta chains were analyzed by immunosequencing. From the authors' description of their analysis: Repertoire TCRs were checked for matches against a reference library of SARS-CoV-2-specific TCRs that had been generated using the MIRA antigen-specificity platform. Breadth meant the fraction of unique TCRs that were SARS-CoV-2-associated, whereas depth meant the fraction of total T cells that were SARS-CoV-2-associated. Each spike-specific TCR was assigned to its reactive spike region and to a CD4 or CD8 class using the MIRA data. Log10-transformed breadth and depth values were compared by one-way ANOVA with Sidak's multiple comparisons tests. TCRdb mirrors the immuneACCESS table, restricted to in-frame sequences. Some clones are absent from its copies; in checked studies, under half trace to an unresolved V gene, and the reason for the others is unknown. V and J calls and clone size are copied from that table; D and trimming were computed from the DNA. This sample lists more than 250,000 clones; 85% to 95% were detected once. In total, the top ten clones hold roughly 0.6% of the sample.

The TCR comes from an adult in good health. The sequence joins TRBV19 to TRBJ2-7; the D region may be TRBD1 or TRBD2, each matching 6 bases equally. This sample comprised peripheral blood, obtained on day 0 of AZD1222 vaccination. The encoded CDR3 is CASSIAGAGSYEQYF. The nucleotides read TGTGCCAGTAGTATAGCGGGGGCCGGATCCTACGAGCAGTACTTC.